Listed below are T cell receptor beta chains from one sample, sequenced in a study of CD8+CD57+ T cells in acquired aplastic anemia. Each CDR3 protein gets one entry after TCRdb re-called the reads with MiXCR. In the table there are 350,000 to 450,000 distinct CDR3 sequences, around 72% of which are singletons. Sequencing used sorted CD4+, CD8+, or CD8+CD57+ T cells (not recorded which) from PBMCs. These receptors all come from a human donor in good health, serving as a control. Each CDR3 is given with its conserved first and last residue. Fields, in order: D gene, V gene, J gene, clone size, CDR3 DNA, CDR3 protein. A D gene is named only where the DNA matches it firmly. Expanded clones are given a class, and other clones once, few, many or no size at all.

>TRBD2|TRBV2|TRBJ2-5|many
TGTGCCAGCAGTCAAAGCGGGGGAGCAGAGACCCAGTACTTC
CASSQSGGAETQYF
>-|TRBV9|TRBJ2-3|-
TGTGCCAGCACCAAGGGGGGCGATTATACGCAGTATTTT
CASTKGGDYTQYF
>TRBD1|TRBV12-3/TRBV12-4|TRBJ2-7|-
TGTGCCAGCAGTTTAATGAGGGGACAGGAGCCCTACGAGCAGTACTTC
CASSLMRGQEPYEQYF
>-|TRBV15|TRBJ1-5|-
TGTGCCACCAGCTACGGAACCGGTGAGGTCTATCAGCCCCAGCATTTT
CATSYGTGEVYQPQHF
>-|TRBV10-3|TRBJ1-5|-
TGTGCCATCAGTGACCCGACAGTGCCTGGCAATCAGCCCCAGCATTTT
CAISDPTVPGNQPQHF
>-|TRBV7-2|TRBJ1-6|-
TGTGCCAGCAGCGTCGGGACGGCGAACACTGAAGATTTCTCACCCCTCCACTTT
CASSVGTANTEDFSPLHF
>TRBD2|TRBV4-2|TRBJ2-5|many
TGTGCCAGCAGCCAACCCACTAGCGGGCAAGAGACCCAGTACTTC
CASSQPTSGQETQYF
>-|TRBV14|TRBJ1-5|-
TGTGCCAGCAGCCACGCGGGGGAAATTGGGCTTGCGTATTTT
CASSHAGEIGLAYF
>-|TRBV5-1|TRBJ1-6|-
TGTGCCACCAGCAGAGCTTTCAATACGCACCTCCACTTT
CATSRAFNTHLHF
>-|TRBV10-3|TRBJ2-1|-
TGTGCCATCAAGCCCCCGGGCACATCCTACAATGAGCAGTTCTTC
CAIKPPGTSYNEQFF
>-|TRBV5-1|TRBJ2-1|many
TGCGCCAGCAGCTTGGGACAGACTTACAATGAGCAGTTCTTC
CASSLGQTYNEQFF
>TRBD2|TRBV7-2|TRBJ2-1|many
TGTGCCAGCAGCCAGCCTAGCGGGGGGGGAAGTGAGCAGTTCTTC
CASSQPSGGGSEQFF